These 6 T cell receptor beta chains originate from one sample sequenced in a study of T cell responses to AZD1222 COVID-19 vaccine. Sequencing used immunoSEQ multiplex PCR; TCRdb keeps in-frame clones, though not all of them. The sample lists around 120,000 clones, about 85% occurring once. The sample consisted of peripheral blood, taken on day 0 of AZD1222 vaccination. Source of these receptors: an adult in good health.

The chain employs TRBV12-3 or TRBV12-4 and TRBJ1-1; D is unclear. With 10 bases removed from V and 8 bases from J, the gap between germline ends came to 14 bases. The CDR3 consists of 11 residues. The CDR3 reads CATVSGWEAFF. The CDR3 DNA reads TGTGCCACAGTCTCCGGGTGGGAAGCTTTCTTT.

The genes are TRBV19 and TRBJ1-5; the match to TRBD1 covers 7 bases. V trimming: 5 bases; J trimming: 2 bases; junction bases outside the gene matches: 3. The CDR3 extends over 14 amino acids. Germline V gene sequence: CDR1 LNHDA, CDR2 SQIVND (reference sequence). The chain's CDR3 is CASSLQGRNQPQHF. Here the CDR3 DNA reads TGTGCCAGTAGTTTACAGGGGCGCAATCAGCCCCAGCATTTT.

The chain recombines TRBV5-4 with TRBJ1-1, with 9 bases lining up with TRBD1. The CDR3 runs 15 residues. The V gene's germline CDR1 is SGHNT and CDR2 YYREEE (reference sequence). The ends lost 3 bases at V and 1 base at J; junction bases unmatched: 4. The CDR3 region is CASSSQQGANTEAFF. The DNA of the CDR3 is TGTGCCAGCAGCTCTCAACAGGGGGCGAACACTGAAGCTTTCTTT.

The chain joins TRBV6-2 or TRBV6-3 to TRBJ1-2; a possible D gene is TRBD1 (6 bases). The V gene lost 4 bases and the J gene lost 3 bases, with 15 bases spanning the gap. This CDR3 spans 15 amino acids. Germline V gene sequence: CDR1 MNHEY, CDR2 SVGEGT. Here the CDR3 DNA reads TGTGCCAGCAGTTCGGACAGATACCTTTACTATGGCTACACCTTC. Amino acids: CASSSDRYLYYGYTF.

This clone has a single count. This same CDR3 is encoded by further DNA sequences in the sample. The V call is TRBV18, the J call TRBJ2-1; D might be TRBD2 (5 bases). The germline CDR1 and CDR2 sequences are KGHSH and LQKENI. The V end lost 3 bases, the J end lost 0 bases, and 9 bases lay between the germline ends. This CDR3 has 15 residues. CDR3 sequence reads: CASSPSGSSYNEQFF. CDR3 nucleotides: TGTGCCAGCTCACCCTCGGGGAGCTCCTACAATGAGCAGTTCTTC.

The chain links TRBV2 to TRBJ2-7; D may be TRBD2 (5 bases). V was trimmed by 7 bases and J by 1 base, leaving 14 bases between them. The germline gives CDR1 SNHLY, CDR2 FYNNEI. The CDR3 spans 14 residues. The CDR3 bases are TGTGCCAGCACCAGGACTCGCTGGTCCTACGAGCAGTACTTC. Its translation: CASTRTRWSYEQYF.